This T cell receptor (beta chain) originates from a study of shared clonotypes between healthy human individuals (TCRdb year 2020). With respect to the entire study: The cohort included three men and a couple of women between 18 and 49 years of age. To estimate repertoire size and how much clonotypes are shared between individuals, the study performed deep sequencing of blood TCR repertoires from five healthy adults. To increase sequencing depth and limit assay-specific biases, TCR repertoire library preparation and sequencing were carried out by different laboratories using diverse techniques. Each donor's leukapheresis produced roughly between roughly 0.94 and 9.5 billion PBMCs.

CDR1 and CDR2 are read off the germline V gene as MDHEN and SYDVKM. Including cysteine and phenylalanine, the CDR3 has 14 amino acids. The read is trimmed to its CDR3 DNA, 42 bases read in frame from base 1. At the junction V is shortened by 3 bases and J by 3 bases, with 9 bases in between. Points the paper makes about the study in general: Only blood was sampled, and tissue TCR repertoires likely differ from those in blood. Based on pairwise subsampling, the degree of clonotype sharing among donors was expected to be affected by sequencing depth. Because the study included a small number of donors, the genetic and exposure-history diversity represented was limited.

Using the deep immunoSEQ assay, TCR CDR3 regions were amplified from genomic DNA by multiplex PCR. Extracted genomic DNA from each cell subset was distributed evenly across all wells of several immunoSEQ 96-well plates, and each plate was treated as a replicate. Each replicate PCR for unsorted PBMC received about 0.3 ug genomic DNA, equal to 25,000 to 35,000 T cell genomes. Ten immunoSEQ deep assay plates were used to sequence the unsorted PBMC genomic DNA. Purified libraries were measured with a Qubit 3.0 fluorometer, size-checked on a Bioanalyzer 2100, and measured again with the KAPA Library Quantification kit. Every immunoSEQ 96-well plate was sequenced on a separate single-read 150-cycle Illumina NextSeq 550 flow cell. The paper's data handling went like this. The immunoSEQ output contained only junctional sequences without quality scores, so filtering could not match that applied to full-length reads. To assign V/J genes and CDR3, sequences were annotated against IMGT germline references using PyIR, a Python wrapper for IgBLAST v1.9. Reads were filtered out if the reads had weak V/J assignments (E-value above 1e-6), no CDR3, stop codons, out-of-frame junctions, or ambiguous translated residues. A V3J clonotype was defined by an identical inferred V gene, J gene, and CDR3 amino acid sequence. Percentage overlap between repertoires was computed as shared unique clonotypes divided by the size of the smaller repertoire. Repertoire richness was assessed with RTK rarefaction, the Chao1 estimator, and Recon v2.1 estimates of unobserved clonotypes. Held by TCRdb, this immuneACCESS table contains in-frame sequences only and omits some clones. Under half of the omission traces to an unresolved V gene where checked; the cause of the rest is unknown. V and J calls and clone size come straight from that table; D and trimming were deduced from the DNA. The sample table contains about 500,000 clones; only one count was recorded for 75% to 80% of them. The ten largest make up approximately 12% of the sample.

Healthy HIV-negative adults with no recently reported acute infections or vaccinations were included as donors. Every donor was a Caucasian adult residing in Nashville, Tennessee, USA. For unsorted samples, about 90 million PBMCs were counted and genomic DNA was extracted with the QIAamp DNA Blood Mini kit. Blood was collected by leukapheresis, and PBMCs were isolated by Ficoll-Histopaque density gradient centrifugation and then cryopreserved in liquid nitrogen vapor phase. This clone was detected only once. Its antigen specificity is not known. Nothing much larger sits one base from this clone, and base qualities are not available.

This clonotype was obtained from a woman in her 40s in good health. Some clones in this sample may be carry-over from other donors' samples. The chain is assembled from TRBV28 and TRBJ1-5, and the D gene may be TRBD1, 6 bases matching. The sample comprised PBMCs. The CDR3 region: CASSFHRDNQPQHF. The bases read TGTGCCAGCAGTTTCCACAGGGACAATCAGCCCCAGCATTTT.